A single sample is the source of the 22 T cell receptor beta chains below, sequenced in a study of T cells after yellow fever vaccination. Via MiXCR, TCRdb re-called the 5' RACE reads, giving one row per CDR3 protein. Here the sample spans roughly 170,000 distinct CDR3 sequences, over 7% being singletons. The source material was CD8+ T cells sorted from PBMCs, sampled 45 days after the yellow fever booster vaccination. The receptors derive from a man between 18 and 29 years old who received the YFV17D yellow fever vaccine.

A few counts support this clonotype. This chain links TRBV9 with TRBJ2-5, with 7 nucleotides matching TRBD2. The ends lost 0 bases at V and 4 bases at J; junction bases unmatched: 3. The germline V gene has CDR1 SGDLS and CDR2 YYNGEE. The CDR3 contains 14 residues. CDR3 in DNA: TGTGCCAGCAGCGTAGGAGGCGGGAGAGAGACCCAGTACTTC. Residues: CASSVGGGRETQYF.

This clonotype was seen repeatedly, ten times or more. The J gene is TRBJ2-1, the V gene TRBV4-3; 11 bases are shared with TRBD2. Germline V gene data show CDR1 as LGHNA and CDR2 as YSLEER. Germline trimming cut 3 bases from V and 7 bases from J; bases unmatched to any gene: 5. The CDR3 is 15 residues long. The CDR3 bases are TGCGCCAGCAGCCATCGGGGACTAGCGGCTAATGAGCAGTTCTTC. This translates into CASSHRGLAANEQFF.

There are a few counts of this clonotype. DNA of the CDR3: TGTGCCAGCAGCGTGCGGGGTGGAAACACCATATATTTT. Its protein is CASSVRGGNTIYF. The chain joins TRBV2 to TRBJ1-3; D gene uncertain. Germline values: CDR1 SNHLY, CDR2 FYNNEI. Deletions cut 6 bases from V and 3 bases from J, with 9 bases between. This CDR3 comprises 13 residues.

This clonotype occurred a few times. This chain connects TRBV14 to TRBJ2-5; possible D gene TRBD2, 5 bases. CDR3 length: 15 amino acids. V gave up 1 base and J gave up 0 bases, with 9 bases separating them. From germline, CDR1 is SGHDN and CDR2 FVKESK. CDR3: CASSQVRGHQETQYF. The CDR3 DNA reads TGTGCCAGCAGCCAAGTCCGAGGGCACCAAGAGACCCAGTACTTC.

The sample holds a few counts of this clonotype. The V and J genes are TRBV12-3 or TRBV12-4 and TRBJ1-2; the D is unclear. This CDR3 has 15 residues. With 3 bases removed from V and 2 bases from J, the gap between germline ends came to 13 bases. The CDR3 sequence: CASSLGIGPNYGYTF. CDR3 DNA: TGTGCCAGCAGTTTGGGTATAGGACCGAACTATGGCTACACCTTC.

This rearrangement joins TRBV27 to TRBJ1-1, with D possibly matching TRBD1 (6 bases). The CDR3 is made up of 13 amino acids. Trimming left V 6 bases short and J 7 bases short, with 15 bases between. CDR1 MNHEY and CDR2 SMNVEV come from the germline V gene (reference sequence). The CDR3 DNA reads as TGTGCCAGCAGCTTGGGGGCGCAGGGTGAAGCTTTCTTT. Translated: CASSLGAQGEAFF.

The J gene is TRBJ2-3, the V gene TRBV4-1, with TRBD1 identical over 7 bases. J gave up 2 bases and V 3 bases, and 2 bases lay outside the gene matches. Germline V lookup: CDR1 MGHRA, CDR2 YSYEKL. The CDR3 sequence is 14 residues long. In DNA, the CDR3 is TGCGCCAGCAGCCAGACAGGGTTCACAGATACGCAGTATTTT. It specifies CASSQTGFTDTQYF.

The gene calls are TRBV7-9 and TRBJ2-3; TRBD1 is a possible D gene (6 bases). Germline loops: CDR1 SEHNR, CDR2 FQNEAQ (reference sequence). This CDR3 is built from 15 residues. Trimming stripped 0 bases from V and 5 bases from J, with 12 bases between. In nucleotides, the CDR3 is TGTGCCAGCAGCTTAGCGTCGGACAGATTAGATACGCAGTATTTT. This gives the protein CASSLASDRLDTQYF.

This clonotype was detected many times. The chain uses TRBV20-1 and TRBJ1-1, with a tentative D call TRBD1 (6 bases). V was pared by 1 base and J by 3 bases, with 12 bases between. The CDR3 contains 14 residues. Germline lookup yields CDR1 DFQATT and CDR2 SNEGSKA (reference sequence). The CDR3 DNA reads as TGCAGTGCTAGAGGAAGGGGGGAATACACTGAAGCTTTCTTT. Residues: CSARGRGEYTEAFF.

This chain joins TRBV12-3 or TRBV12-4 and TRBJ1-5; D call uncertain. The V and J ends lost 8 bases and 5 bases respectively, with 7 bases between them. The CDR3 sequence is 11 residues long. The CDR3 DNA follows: TGTGCCAGCGGATCTCATCAGCCCCAGCATTTT. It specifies CASGSHQPQHF.

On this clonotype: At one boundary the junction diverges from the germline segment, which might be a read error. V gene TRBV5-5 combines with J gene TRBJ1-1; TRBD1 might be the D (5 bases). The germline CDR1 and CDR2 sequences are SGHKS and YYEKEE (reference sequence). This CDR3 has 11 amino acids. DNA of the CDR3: TGTGCCAGCAGCTTGGCCAGGGAGGCTCTCTTT. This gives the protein CASSLAREALF.

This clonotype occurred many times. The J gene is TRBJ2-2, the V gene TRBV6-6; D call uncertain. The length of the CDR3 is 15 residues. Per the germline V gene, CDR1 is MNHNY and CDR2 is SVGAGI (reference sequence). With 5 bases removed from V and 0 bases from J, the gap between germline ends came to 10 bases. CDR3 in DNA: TGTGCCAGCAGTCCCCGCCGCCCGAACACCGGGGAGCTGTTTTTT. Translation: CASSPRRPNTGELFF.

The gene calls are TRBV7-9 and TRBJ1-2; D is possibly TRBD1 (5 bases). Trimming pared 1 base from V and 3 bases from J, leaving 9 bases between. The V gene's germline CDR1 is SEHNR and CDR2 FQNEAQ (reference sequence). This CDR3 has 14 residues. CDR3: CASSLVGTDYGYTF. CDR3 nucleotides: TGTGCCAGCAGCTTAGTTGGGACGGACTATGGCTACACCTTC.

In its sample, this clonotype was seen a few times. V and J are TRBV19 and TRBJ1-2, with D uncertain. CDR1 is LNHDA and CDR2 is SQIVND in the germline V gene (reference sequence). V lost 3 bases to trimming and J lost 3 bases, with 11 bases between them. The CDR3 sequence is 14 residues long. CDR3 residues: CASSIMGQDYGYTF. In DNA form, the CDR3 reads TGTGCCAGTAGTATCATGGGTCAGGACTATGGCTACACCTTC. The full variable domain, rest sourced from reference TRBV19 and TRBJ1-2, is DGGITQSPKYLFRKEGQNVTLSCEQNLNHDAMYWYRQDPGQGLRLIYYSQIVNDFQKGDIAEGYSVSREKKESFPLTVTSAQKNPTAFYLCASSIMGQDYGYTFGSGTRLTVV.

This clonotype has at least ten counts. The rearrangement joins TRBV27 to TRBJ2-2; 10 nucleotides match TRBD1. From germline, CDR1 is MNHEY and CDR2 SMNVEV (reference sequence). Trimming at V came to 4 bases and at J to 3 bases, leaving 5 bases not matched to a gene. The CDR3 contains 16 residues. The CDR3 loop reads CASSSKTGGYTGELFF. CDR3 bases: TGTGCCAGCAGTTCTAAGACAGGGGGCTACACCGGGGAGCTGTTTTTT.

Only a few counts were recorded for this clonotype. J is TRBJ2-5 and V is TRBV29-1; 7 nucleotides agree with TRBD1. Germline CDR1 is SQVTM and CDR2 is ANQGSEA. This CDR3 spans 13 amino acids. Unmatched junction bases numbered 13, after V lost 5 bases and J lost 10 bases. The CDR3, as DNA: TGCAGCGTTAGCCCCCGGACAGGCCGCGACCAGTACTTC. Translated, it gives CSVSPRTGRDQYF. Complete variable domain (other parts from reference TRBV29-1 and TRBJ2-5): SAVISQKPSRDICQRGTSLTIQCQVDSQVTMMFWYRQQPGQSLTLIATANQGSEATYESGFVIDKFPISRPNLTFSTLTVSNMSPEDSSIYLCSVSPRTGRDQYFGPGTRLLVL.

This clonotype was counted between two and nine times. The CDR3 coding sequence is TGTGCCAGCAGTTATTCAGCGTTGGGCACAGATACGCAGTATTTT. Translated, it gives CASSYSALGTDTQYF. V gene TRBV6-2 or TRBV6-3 combines with J gene TRBJ2-3; D gene unclear. Trimming took 3 bases from V and 1 from J, leaving 11 bases between them. Germline V gene data show CDR1 as MNHEY and CDR2 as SVGEGT. This CDR3 is built from 15 residues.

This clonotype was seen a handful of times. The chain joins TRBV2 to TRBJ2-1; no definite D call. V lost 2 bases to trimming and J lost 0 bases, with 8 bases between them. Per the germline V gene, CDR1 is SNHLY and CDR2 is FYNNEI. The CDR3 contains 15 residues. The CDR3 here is CASSERVGSYNEQFF. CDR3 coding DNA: TGTGCCAGCAGTGAAAGGGTGGGCTCCTACAATGAGCAGTTCTTC. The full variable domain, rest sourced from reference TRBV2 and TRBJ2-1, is EPEVTQTPSHQVTQMGQEVILRCVPISNHLYFYWYRQILGQKVEFLVSFYNNEISEKSEIFDDQFSVERPDGSNFTLKIRSTKLEDSAMYFCASSERVGSYNEQFFGPGTRLTVL.

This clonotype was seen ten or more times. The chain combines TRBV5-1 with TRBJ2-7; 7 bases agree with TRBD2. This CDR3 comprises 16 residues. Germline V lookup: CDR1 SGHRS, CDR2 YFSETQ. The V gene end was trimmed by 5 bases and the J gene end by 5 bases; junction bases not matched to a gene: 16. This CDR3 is CASSPLMGGEIHEQYV. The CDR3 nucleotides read TGCGCCAGCAGTCCCCTAATGGGGGGGGAAATCCACGAGCAGTACGTC.

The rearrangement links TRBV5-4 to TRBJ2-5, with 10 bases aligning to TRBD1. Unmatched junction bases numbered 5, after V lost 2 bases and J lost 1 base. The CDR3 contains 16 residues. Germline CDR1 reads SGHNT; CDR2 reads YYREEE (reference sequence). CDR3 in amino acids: CASSLPRTGGQETQYF. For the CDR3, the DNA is TGTGCCAGCAGCTTACCAAGGACAGGGGGCCAAGAGACCCAGTACTTC.

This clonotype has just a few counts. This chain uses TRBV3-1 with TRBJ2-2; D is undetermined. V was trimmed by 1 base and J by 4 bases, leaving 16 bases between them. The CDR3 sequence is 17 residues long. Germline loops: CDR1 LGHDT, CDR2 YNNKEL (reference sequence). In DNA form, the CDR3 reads TGTGCCAGCAGCCAAGTTTGGCGGCTGGGCTTCACCGGGGAGCTGTTTTTT. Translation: CASSQVWRLGFTGELFF.

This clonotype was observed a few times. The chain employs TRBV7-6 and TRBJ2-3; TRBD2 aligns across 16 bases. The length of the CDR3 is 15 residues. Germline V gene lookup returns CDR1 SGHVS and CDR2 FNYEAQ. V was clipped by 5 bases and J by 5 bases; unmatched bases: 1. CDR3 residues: CASSGTSGGEDTQYF. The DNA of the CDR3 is TGTGCCAGCAGCGGGACTAGCGGGGGGGAAGATACGCAGTATTTT. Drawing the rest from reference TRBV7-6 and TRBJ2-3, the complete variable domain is GAGVSQSPRYKVTKRGQDVALRCDPISGHVSLYWYRQALGQGPEFLTYFNYEAQQDKSGLPNDRFSAERPEGSISTLTIQRTEQRDSAMYRCASSGTSGGEDTQYFGPGTRLTVL.